The 5 T cell receptor beta chains below come from one sample, sequenced in a study of Ad26.COV2.S vaccination and SARS-CoV-2 variants. Regarding treatment: around 19 received Ad26.COV2.S at low or high dose, single or two shots; 5 received placebo; per-sample allocation not given. Day 63 after the first vaccine or placebo injection was the time point for sampling. Clones were sequenced by immunoSEQ multiplex PCR, and TCRdb holds only the in-frame ones, with some missing. The table lists about 350,000 clones, about 88% of them singletons, with 3.3% in the top ten. The source was peripheral blood, collected in a trial of Ad26.COV2.S vaccine versus placebo. The receptors were gathered from a person between 18 and 65 years old who received the Ad26.COV2.S COVID-19 vaccine or a placebo.

This chain links TRBV15 with TRBJ1-5, with a possible D match to TRBD1 (6 bases). CDR3 length: 15 residues. CDR1 is LNHNV, CDR2 YYDKDF, per germline (reference sequence). V lost 0 bases to trimming and J lost 8 bases, with 14 bases between them. The CDR3 spells CATSRDPGTSKPQHF. Written as DNA, the CDR3 is TGTGCCACCAGCAGAGATCCGGGGACATCAAAGCCCCAGCATTTT.

The chain couples TRBV6-5 to TRBJ2-6; D uncertain. Deletions cut 7 bases from V and 0 bases from J, with 4 bases between. CDR3 length: 13 amino acids. Per germline, CDR1 MNHEY and CDR2 SVGAGI. CDR3 in DNA: TGTGCCAGCATGGGCTCTGGGGCCAACGTCCTGACTTTC. Protein sequence: CASMGSGANVLTF.

The rearrangement links TRBV7-9 to TRBJ1-1, with TRBD1 as a possible D gene (5 bases). V was shortened by 5 bases and J by 1 base, with 14 bases between the two germline ends. The CDR3 consists of 15 residues. Per germline, CDR1 SEHNR and CDR2 FQNEAQ (reference sequence). CDR3: CASSILTGTNTEAFF. Written as DNA, the CDR3 is TGTGCCAGCAGCATACTTACAGGAACGAACACTGAAGCTTTCTTT.

This clone appeared once. The chain joins TRBV3-1 (or the pseudogene TRBV3-2) to TRBJ2-1; D perhaps matches TRBD1 (6 bases). CDR3 length: 17 amino acids. V gave up 1 base and J gave up 5 bases, with 18 bases separating them. Germline CDR1 reads LGHDT; CDR2 reads YNNKEL (reference sequence). CDR3 protein: CASSQVTGSHYNNEQFF. For the CDR3, the DNA is TGTGCCAGCAGCCAAGTTACAGGGAGCCATTATAACAATGAGCAGTTCTTC.

The chain combines TRBV24-1 with TRBJ1-2; a possible D gene is TRBD1 (5 bases). In germline, CDR1 is KGHDR, CDR2 SFDVKD. The CDR3 consists of 15 residues. The V end lost 0 bases, the J end lost 6 bases, and 13 bases lay between the germline ends. CDR3: CATSDLVGTVDGYTF. Here the CDR3 DNA reads TGTGCCACCAGTGATTTGGTCGGGACGGTCGATGGCTACACCTTC.